This T cell receptor beta chain was captured by sequencing in a study of shared clonotypes between healthy human individuals. In the study overall: Per donor, CD8 memory used one plate, CD8 naive used two, CD4 memory used three and CD4 naive used three.

Germline values: CDR1 SEHNR, CDR2 FQNEAQ (reference sequence). V lost 5 bases to trimming and J lost 3 bases, with 11 bases between them. The CDR3 length is 13 residues. On sorted subsets, replicate PCRs used 150 to 250 ng DNA, or tens of thousands of T cell genomes. The data were produced by immunoSEQ multiplex PCR, yet TCRdb's version contains in-frame clones alone and is incomplete. The sample lists under 1,100,000 clones, about 75% occurring once. Every donor was a Caucasian adult from Nashville, Tennessee. Input material: memory CD4+ T cells sorted from blood. Subset of the sample: CD45RA-negative fraction. The clonotype was recovered from a man in his late teens or twenties in good health. J is TRBJ2-7 and V is TRBV7-9; D is unresolved. The chain's CDR3 is CASSLPLGYEQYF. CDR3 coding DNA: TGTGCCAGCAGCCTTCCCCTTGGCTACGAGCAGTACTTC.